Shown below are 11 T cell receptor beta chains from a single sample sequenced in a study of T cell clonotyping in hematopoietic cell transplantation. Assay used: immunoSEQ multiplex PCR; TCRdb lists only in-frame clones, some missing. The sample records about 4,500 clones, approximately 94% being singletons. The specimen comprised peripheral blood mononuclear cells, sampled 30 days after allogeneic stem cell transplant. Source of these receptors: a male patient aged 70 to 80 who had an allogeneic stem cell transplant from an unrelated donor, so T cells may come from the graft donor. Some clones in this sample may be carry-over from other donors' samples.

The V and J genes are TRBV19 and TRBJ1-5; TRBD1 matches 10 bases. Germline trimming cut 3 bases from V and 4 bases from J; bases unmatched to any gene: 0. The CDR3 totals 14 residues. The germline gives CDR1 LNHDA, CDR2 SQIVND (reference sequence). The CDR3 coding sequence is TGTGCCAGTAGTATGGACAGGGGGAATCAGCCCCAGCATTTT. It translates to CASSMDRGNQPQHF.

The CDR3 nucleotides read TGTGCCAGCAGCCCGGGACCTTACAATGAGCAGTTCTTC. This translates into CASSPGPYNEQFF. This chain joins TRBV11-3 and TRBJ2-1, with D possibly being TRBD1 or TRBD2 (5 bases each). Trimming pared 5 bases from V and 4 bases from J, leaving 9 bases between. CDR1 SGHNT and CDR2 YENEEA come from the germline V gene. The CDR3 extends over 13 amino acids.

The J gene is TRBJ1-1, the V gene TRBV28, with D perhaps matching TRBD1 (6 bases). Looked up from germline, CDR1 is MDHEN and CDR2 is SYDVKM. This CDR3 comprises 13 residues. With 8 bases removed from V and 6 bases from J, the gap between germline ends came to 16 bases. CDR3 DNA sequence: TGTGCCAGCGAAATAGGGGGATACCCTGAAGCTTTCTTT. This gives the protein CASEIGGYPEAFF.

The chain is built from TRBV7-2 and TRBJ2-1; tentative D call: TRBD1 (6 bases). Germline values: CDR1 SGHTA, CDR2 FQGNSA. The V end was cut by 5 bases, the J end by 9 bases, with 20 bases between. This CDR3 comprises 15 residues. In DNA, the CDR3 is TGTGCCAGCAGCCTTAACTCCCAGGGGTTGGGTGAGCAGTTCTTC. Translated: CASSLNSQGLGEQFF.

The chain employs TRBV28 and TRBJ1-4; the D is unclear. From germline, CDR1 is MDHEN and CDR2 SYDVKM. The V end was cut by 6 bases, the J end by 0 bases, with 17 bases between. The CDR3 has 17 residues. The CDR3 DNA reads as TGTGCCAGCAGCTCAACCCAAGACGGAGCAACTAATGAAAAACTGTTTTTT. This sequence encodes CASSSTQDGATNEKLFF.

This rearrangement joins TRBV28 to TRBJ2-7; D is uncertain. The V and J ends lost 2 bases and 0 bases respectively, with 8 bases between them. In germline, CDR1 is MDHEN, CDR2 SYDVKM. The CDR3 length is 14 residues. DNA for the CDR3: TGTGCCAGCAGTTTACTAACGCTCTCCTACGAGCAGTACTTC. Translation gives CASSLLTLSYEQYF.

The chain carries TRBV11-3 and TRBJ2-7; D uncertain. This CDR3 has 11 amino acids. The V end was cut by 5 bases, the J end by 7 bases, with 9 bases between. Germline CDR1 is SGHNT and CDR2 is YENEEA. Here the CDR3 reads CASSAGGEQYF. CDR3 in DNA: TGTGCCAGCAGCGCCGGTGGGGAGCAGTACTTC.

The chain employs TRBV2 and TRBJ1-1, with D maybe TRBD1 (5 bases). This CDR3 is built from 13 residues. Germline V gene lookup returns CDR1 SNHLY and CDR2 FYNNEI. V shed 7 bases and J shed 2 bases, with 11 bases lying between them. The CDR3 protein is CASKTELNTEAFF. In DNA, the CDR3 is TGTGCCAGCAAGACAGAACTAAACACTGAAGCTTTCTTT.

The chain employs TRBV27 and TRBJ2-4; 7 bases agree with TRBD1. After removal of 4 bases from V and 0 bases from J, the junction contained 9 bases not matched to a gene. Germline V CDR1 and CDR2: MNHEY, SMNVEV (reference sequence). The CDR3 contains 17 residues. The CDR3 coding sequence is TGTGCCAGCAGTTCCCACGGGACAGTCCTAGCCAAAAACATTCAGTACTTC. Protein: CASSSHGTVLAKNIQYF.

The chain uses TRBV7-3 and TRBJ2-3; maybe TRBD1 (5 bases). This CDR3 comprises 15 residues. Germline V gene lookup returns CDR1 SGHTA and CDR2 FQGTGA. The V end was cut by 0 bases, the J end by 3 bases, with 10 bases between. The CDR3 is CASSLTPQGTDTQYF. The CDR3 nucleotides are TGTGCCAGCAGCTTAACCCCCCAGGGTACAGATACGCAGTATTTT.

The chain links TRBV27 to TRBJ2-7; 7 bases are shared with TRBD2. The CDR3 consists of 14 residues. V gave up 9 bases and J gave up 6 bases; unmatched junction bases: 14. Per the germline V gene, CDR1 is MNHEY and CDR2 is SMNVEV (reference sequence). The CDR3 spells CASAPLREKGEQYF. CDR3 coding DNA: TGTGCCAGTGCCCCCTTGCGGGAGAAGGGCGAGCAGTACTTC.